Listed below are T cell receptor beta chains from one sample, sequenced in a study of cytomegalovirus exposure and HLA in healthy donors. The data were produced by immunoSEQ multiplex PCR, yet TCRdb's version contains in-frame clones alone and is incomplete. The repertoire holds some 120,000 clones, with 80% as singletons. The sample comprised PBMCs. All receptors derive from a man younger than 40 in good health and CMV-seronegative. Both conserved end residues are part of each CDR3. The order of the fields is CDR3 DNA, CDR3 protein, V gene, J gene, clone size, D gene. The D gene is left open where the match is weak. Clone size is given for some rows only: seen once, a few or many times, or a class if the clone is expanded.

TGTGCCAGTAATCCTTGGGGGGGGGCGCCCAGCCCCAATCAGCCCCAGCATTTT	CASNPWGGAPSPNQPQHF	TRBV19	TRBJ1-5	-	-
TGTGCCAGCAGCGGTCGTGAAGGGGTCGCCGAGCAGTACTTC	CASSGREGVAEQYF	TRBV7-9	TRBJ2-7	-	-
TGCAGTGCTGAGGGAGGGGGTGGAGCTTTCTTT	CSAEGGGGAFF	TRBV20-1	TRBJ1-1	-	-
TGTGCCAGCTCACCACTTCCGCTAGCGGGAGAAGAGCAGTACTTC	CASSPLPLAGEEQYF	TRBV18	TRBJ2-7	-	TRBD2
TGTGCCAGCAAACCTCTACAGGGTTGGGATCAGCCCCAGCATTTT	CASKPLQGWDQPQHF	TRBV27	TRBJ1-5	once	-
TGTGCCAGCAGCGGGGACAGCGACGAGCAGTACTTC	CASSGDSDEQYF	TRBV9	TRBJ2-7	-	TRBD1
TGTGCCAGCAGCCCCCCCAGCGGGAGGACCTCCTACGAGCAGTACTTC	CASSPPSGRTSYEQYF	TRBV21-1	TRBJ2-7	-	-
TGCAGCGTTGAATACACCGGGAGGGGGAACACCGGGGAGCTGTTTTTT	CSVEYTGRGNTGELFF	TRBV29-1	TRBJ2-2	once	TRBD2
TGTGCCAGTAGTATAAATTTGGTGAGCGGGAGTTACAATGAGCAGTTCTTC	CASSINLVSGSYNEQFF	TRBV19	TRBJ2-1	-	TRBD2
TGTGCCAGCAGCCCTACGACTAGCGGAACCTACAATGAGCAGTTCTTC	CASSPTTSGTYNEQFF	TRBV14	TRBJ2-1	-	TRBD2
TGTGCCAGCAGCGTATGGGGGGAAAGGAACACCGGGGAGCTGTTTTTT	CASSVWGERNTGELFF	TRBV9	TRBJ2-2	-	-
TGTGCCAGCAGCAAAGATTGCCGGACCGGGGAGCTGTTTTTT	CASSKDCRTGELFF	TRBV21-1	TRBJ2-2	-	-
TGCGCCAGCAGCCAAGATTTTAGTTACGAGCAGTACTTC	CASSQDFSYEQYF	TRBV4-3	TRBJ2-7	-	-
TGTGCCTGGAGTCCTATGAAGACTAGCGGGGGGACCTACGAGCAGTACTTC	CAWSPMKTSGGTYEQYF	TRBV30	TRBJ2-7	-	TRBD2
TGTGCCAGCAGCTTTTCAGCCCAGGGGACTTTCTTT	CASSFSAQGTFF	TRBV7-9	TRBJ1-1	-	-
TGCAGCGTTGACACAGTTAACTATGGCTACACCTTC	CSVDTVNYGYTF	TRBV29-1	TRBJ1-2	-	-
TGTGCCAGCAGAACGGGGGGCAATGAGCAGTTCTTC	CASRTGGNEQFF	TRBV6-5	TRBJ2-1	-	TRBD2
TGTGCCAGCAGCCCCCTGACTAGCGGGAGGGAAAATGAGCAGTTCTTC	CASSPLTSGRENEQFF	TRBV7-9	TRBJ2-1	-	TRBD2
TGCGCCAGCAGCCCCTTCGCCGGGGGGAGATACTATAATTCACCCCTCCACTTT	CASSPFAGGRYYNSPLHF	TRBV4-1	TRBJ1-6	-	-
TGTGCCAGCAGTTACGGAGCGGGACTGAACACCGGGGAGCTGTTTTTT	CASSYGAGLNTGELFF	TRBV6-5	TRBJ2-2	-	TRBD2
TGTGCCAGCAGCCCCGACAGCACACGGCGGGGCTACACCTTC	CASSPDSTRRGYTF	TRBV5-4	TRBJ1-2	-	-
TGTGCCAGCAGCTTAGTAGGGTCACTAGCTTCCTACGAGCAGTACTTC	CASSLVGSLASYEQYF	TRBV7-2	TRBJ2-7	-	-
TGCGCCAGCAGCTTCTACAGGGGGGCAGATACGCAGTATTTT	CASSFYRGADTQYF	TRBV5-1	TRBJ2-3	many	TRBD1
TGCGCCAGCAGCTTCTGGACTAGCGGCTCCTACGAGCAGTACTTC	CASSFWTSGSYEQYF	TRBV5-1	TRBJ2-7	-	TRBD2
TGTGCCAGTAGTACAGGGGTTAGCTCTGGCTACACCTTC	CASSTGVSSGYTF	TRBV27	TRBJ1-2	-	TRBD1
TGTGCCAGCAGCTTAGGAGGGATGAATGAAAAACTGTTTTTT	CASSLGGMNEKLFF	TRBV7-9	TRBJ1-4	-	-
TGTGCCTGGAGTGTCGGGTCCATCTACGAGCAGTACTTC	CAWSVGSIYEQYF	TRBV30	TRBJ2-7	few	-
TGTGCCAGCTCACCCCGACAGGGTGGTCCCTACGAGCAGTACTTC	CASSPRQGGPYEQYF	TRBV18	TRBJ2-7	once	TRBD1
TGCGCCACCCGGGGACAGGGGAACACTGAAGCTTTCTTT	CATRGQGNTEAFF	TRBV10-1	TRBJ1-1	-	TRBD1
TGTGCCAGCAGCTTAGATCGATCAAAGGGGACCGGGGAGCTGTTTTTT	CASSLDRSKGTGELFF	TRBV7-2	TRBJ2-2	-	-
TGTGCCAGCACCCAAACTCGCGGGCTTGCCTACGAGCAGTACTTC	CASTQTRGLAYEQYF	TRBV5-6	TRBJ2-7	-	-
TGCGCCAGCAGAAGAGGTAGCCAGACCCAGTACTTC	CASRRGSQTQYF	TRBV10-2	TRBJ2-5	-	-
TGCGCCAGCAGCCAAGATCACGGGGGTTATAACACCGGGGAGCTGTTTTTT	CASSQDHGGYNTGELFF	TRBV5-4	TRBJ2-2	-	-
TGTGCCAGCAGTGGCCGACAGGGGGTATACGAGCAGTACTTC	CASSGRQGVYEQYF	TRBV27	TRBJ2-7	-	TRBD1
TGTGCCAGCAGCTTGGACAGCAGCTCCTACGAGCAGTACTTC	CASSLDSSSYEQYF	TRBV5-4	TRBJ2-7	-	-
TGCGCCAGCCGAGGGACAGGGCGTCTCAATGAGCAGTTCTTC	CASRGTGRLNEQFF	TRBV5-1	TRBJ2-1	once	TRBD1
TGTGCCAGCAGCGCGGGCCCTGTGAGCTCCTACAATGAGCAGTTCTTC	CASSAGPVSSYNEQFF	TRBV5-5	TRBJ2-1	-	-
TGCAGCGTTGAAGGAAGGGACAGGGGGCTTATCTCCTACAATGAGCAGTTCTTC	CSVEGRDRGLISYNEQFF	TRBV29-1	TRBJ2-1	few	TRBD1
TGTGCCAGCAGCGGGAGACTAGCGGGTTTCTACGAGCAGTACTTC	CASSGRLAGFYEQYF	TRBV7-8	TRBJ2-7	-	TRBD2
TGTGCCAGCAGCTTCAAAGGACTAGCGCTGTCCTACAATGAGCAGTTCTTC	CASSFKGLALSYNEQFF	TRBV7-9	TRBJ2-1	-	TRBD2
TGCGCCAGCAGCTTGGGACTGGGCGGGGGGCTTTACACTGAAGCTTTCTTT	CASSLGLGGGLYTEAFF	TRBV5-1	TRBJ1-1	-	-
TGTGCCAGTGCGGGATCCCTCAATCAGCCCCAGCATTTT	CASAGSLNQPQHF	TRBV19	TRBJ1-5	-	-
TGTGCCAGCAGCTTAGGTGACAGTCATGAAGCTTTCTTT	CASSLGDSHEAFF	TRBV7-2	TRBJ1-1	once	-
TGTGCCAGTATCTTACGGGCGACTCAAAGCGGGACTGAAGCTTTCTTT	CASILRATQSGTEAFF	TRBV19	TRBJ1-1	-	-
TGTGCCAGCCCTCAACCACAACTAGCGGGAGGTCTAGATACGCAGTATTTT	CASPQPQLAGGLDTQYF	TRBV2	TRBJ2-3	-	TRBD2